These 9 T cell receptor beta chains were sequenced from one sample in a study of control samples from healthy donors and cancer patients. Using immunoSEQ multiplex PCR, the repertoire was profiled, and TCRdb retains in-frame clones only, with some absent. The sample has 150,000 to 200,000 clones, roughly 94% seen once. Sequenced material: blood. These receptor sequences come from a woman aged 18-29 years in good health.

CDR3 amino acids: CASSTSNYGYTF. CDR3 nucleotides: TGTGCCAGCAGCACCTCCAACTATGGCTACACCTTC. The chain combines TRBV9 with TRBJ1-2; no firm D call. CDR3 length: 12 residues. Trimming removed 4 bases at V and 2 bases at J, with 6 bases between. The germline V gene has CDR1 SGDLS and CDR2 YYNGEE. Combining the CDR3 with reference TRBV9 and TRBJ1-2 gives the whole variable domain DSGVTQTPKHLITATGQRVTLRCSPRSGDLSVYWYQQSLDQGLQFLIQYYNGEERAKGNILERFSAQQFPDLHSELNLSSLELGDSALYFCASSTSNYGYTFGSGTRLTVV.

The chain combines TRBV7-9 with TRBJ2-2; 11 bases agree with TRBD2. Germline assignment: CDR1 SEHNR and CDR2 FQNEAQ (reference sequence). This CDR3 spans 17 amino acids. V dropped 5 bases and J dropped 2; count of bases not matched to a gene: 7. CDR3 DNA: TGTGCCAGCAGCCCCAGGACTAGCGGGTTTAACACCGGGGAGCTGTTTTTT. Its protein is CASSPRTSGFNTGELFF.

V usage is TRBV7-3 and J usage is TRBJ2-7; D remains unclear. Trimming stripped 2 bases from V and 6 bases from J, with 11 bases between. In germline, CDR1 is SGHTA, CDR2 FQGTGA. The CDR3 runs 13 residues. CDR3 in amino acids: CASSLDRGLEQYF. The CDR3 DNA reads TGTGCCAGCAGCTTAGATCGTGGCCTCGAGCAGTACTTC.

V is TRBV14 and J is TRBJ1-1; 7 bases match TRBD1. The V and J ends lost 4 bases and 11 bases, in that order; junction bases with no gene match: 4. Germline V lookup: CDR1 SGHDN, CDR2 FVKESK. The CDR3 is 11 amino acids. This CDR3 is CASSPGQFAFF. The CDR3 DNA is TGTGCCAGCAGCCCGGGACAGTTTGCTTTCTTT.

The chain joins TRBV7-2 to TRBJ1-5; no clear D gene. This CDR3 spans 14 amino acids. Germline V gene data show CDR1 as SGHTA and CDR2 as FQGNSA. V was cut by 4 bases and J by 0 bases, with 7 bases left in between. CDR3 amino acids: CASSSQYSNQPQHF. The CDR3 DNA sequence: TGTGCCAGCAGCTCACAGTATAGCAATCAGCCCCAGCATTTT. Complete variable domain (other parts from reference TRBV7-2 and TRBJ1-5): GAGVSQSPSNKVTEKGKDVELRCDPISGHTALYWYRQSLGQGLEFLIYFQGNSAPDKSGLPSDRFSAERTGGSVSTLTIQRTQQEDSAVYLCASSSQYSNQPQHFGDGTRLSIL.

Comments on this clone: The junction and the germline gene differ at one end; a read error may be behind it. J is TRBJ1-1 and V is TRBV3-1 (or the pseudogene TRBV3-2); D is ambiguous. Germline-derived CDR1 and CDR2 are LGHDT and YNNKEL (reference sequence). CDR3 length: 12 residues. CDR3 bases: TGTGCCAGCAGCCAACCTCGGACTGGAGCTTTCTTT. Translated, it gives CASSQPRTGAFF.

This chain connects TRBV28 to TRBJ1-1; no clear D. Trimming shortened V by 3 bases and J by 3 bases, and 14 bases separated the two germline ends. The CDR3 is made up of 15 amino acids. Germline lookup yields CDR1 MDHEN and CDR2 SYDVKM. The CDR3 loop reads CASSLERSVHTEAFF. The CDR3 DNA reads as TGTGCCAGCAGTTTGGAACGCTCGGTCCACACTGAAGCTTTCTTT.

This sequence joins TRBV28 and TRBJ1-3; a possible D gene is TRBD1 (5 bases). V was trimmed by 2 bases and J by 2 bases, leaving 10 bases between them. The V gene's germline CDR1 is MDHEN and CDR2 SYDVKM. The CDR3 length is 15 residues. CDR3 amino acids: CASSLSRGTGNTIYF. CDR3 nucleotide sequence: TGTGCCAGCAGTTTAAGTCGGGGGACTGGAAACACCATATATTTT.

The CDR3 loop reads CASSYALGDRAGYTF. The CDR3 DNA reads as TGTGCCAGCAGTTACGCCCTGGGGGACAGGGCTGGCTACACCTTC. J is TRBJ1-2 and V is TRBV6-5, with 9 bases lining up with TRBD1. Germline loops: CDR1 MNHEY, CDR2 SVGAGI. J lost 7 bases, V lost 2 bases, and 8 bases had no gene match. The CDR3 totals 15 residues.